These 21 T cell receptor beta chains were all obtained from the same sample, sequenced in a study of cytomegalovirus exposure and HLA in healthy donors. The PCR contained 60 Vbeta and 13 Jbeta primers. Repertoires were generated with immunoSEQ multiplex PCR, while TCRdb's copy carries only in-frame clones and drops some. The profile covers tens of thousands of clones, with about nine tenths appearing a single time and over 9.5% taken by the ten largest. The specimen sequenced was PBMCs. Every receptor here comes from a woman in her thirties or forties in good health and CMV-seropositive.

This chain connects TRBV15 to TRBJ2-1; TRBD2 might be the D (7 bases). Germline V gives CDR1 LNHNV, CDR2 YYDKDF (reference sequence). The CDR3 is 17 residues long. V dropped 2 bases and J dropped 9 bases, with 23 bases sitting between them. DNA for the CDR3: TGTGCCACCAGCAGACCATCGTTCGGGGGGCGGAGGCGTGAGCAGTTCTTC. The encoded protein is CATSRPSFGGRRREQFF.

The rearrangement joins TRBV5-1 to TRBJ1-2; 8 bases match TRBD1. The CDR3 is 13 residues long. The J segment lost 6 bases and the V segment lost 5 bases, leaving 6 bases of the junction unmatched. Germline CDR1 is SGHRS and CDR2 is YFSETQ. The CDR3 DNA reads TGCGCCAGCAGTCCAGGGGGCGCCGATGGCTACACCTTC. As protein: CASSPGGADGYTF.

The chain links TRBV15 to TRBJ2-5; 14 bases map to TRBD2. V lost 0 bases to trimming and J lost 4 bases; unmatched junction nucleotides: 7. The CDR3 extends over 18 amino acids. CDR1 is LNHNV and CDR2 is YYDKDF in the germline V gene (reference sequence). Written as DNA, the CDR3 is TGTGCCACCAGCAGAGATGGGACTAGCGGGGGTTACGGAGAGACCCAGTACTTC. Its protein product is CATSRDGTSGGYGETQYF.

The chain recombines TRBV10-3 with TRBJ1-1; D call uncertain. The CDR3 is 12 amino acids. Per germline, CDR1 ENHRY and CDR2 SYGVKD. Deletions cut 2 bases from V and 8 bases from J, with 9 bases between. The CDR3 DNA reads TGTGCCATCAGTGAGGCGGGGTCGGAAGCTTTCTTT. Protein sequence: CAISEAGSEAFF.

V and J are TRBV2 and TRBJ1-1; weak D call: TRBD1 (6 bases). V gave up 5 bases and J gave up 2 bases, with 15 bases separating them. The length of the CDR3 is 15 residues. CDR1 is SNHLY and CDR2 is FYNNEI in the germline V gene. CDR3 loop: CASSNLQGPNTEAFF. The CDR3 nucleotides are TGTGCCAGCAGTAACCTACAGGGACCAAACACTGAAGCTTTCTTT.

Here the CDR3 reads CACGTGVFGYTF. In nucleotides, the CDR3 is TGTGCCTGCGGGACAGGGGTATTTGGCTACACCTTC. V gene TRBV27 combines with J gene TRBJ1-2, with 10 bases fitting TRBD1. V was pared by 11 bases and J by 7 bases, with 7 bases of the junction left unmatched. The germline V gene has CDR1 MNHEY and CDR2 SMNVEV (reference sequence). This CDR3 spans 12 amino acids.

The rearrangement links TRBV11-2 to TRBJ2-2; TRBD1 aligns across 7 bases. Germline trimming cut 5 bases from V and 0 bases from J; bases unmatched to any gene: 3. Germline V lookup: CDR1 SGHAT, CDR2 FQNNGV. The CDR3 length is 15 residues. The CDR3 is CASSPGQTNTGELFF. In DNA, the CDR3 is TGTGCCAGCAGCCCGGGACAGACGAACACCGGGGAGCTGTTTTTT.

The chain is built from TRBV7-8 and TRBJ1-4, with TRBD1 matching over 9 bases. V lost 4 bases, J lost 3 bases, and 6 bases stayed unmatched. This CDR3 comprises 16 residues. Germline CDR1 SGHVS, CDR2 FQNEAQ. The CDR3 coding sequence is TGTGCCAGCAGCTCCCGACAGGGGGTTCCTAATGAAAAACTGTTTTTT. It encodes CASSSRQGVPNEKLFF.

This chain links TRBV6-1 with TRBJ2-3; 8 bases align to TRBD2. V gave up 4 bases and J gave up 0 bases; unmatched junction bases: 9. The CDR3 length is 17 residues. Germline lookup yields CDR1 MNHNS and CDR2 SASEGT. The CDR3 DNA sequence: TGTGCCAGCAGTGCGGGGGGGTTAGCGGGAAGCACAGATACGCAGTATTTT. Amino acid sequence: CASSAGGLAGSTDTQYF.

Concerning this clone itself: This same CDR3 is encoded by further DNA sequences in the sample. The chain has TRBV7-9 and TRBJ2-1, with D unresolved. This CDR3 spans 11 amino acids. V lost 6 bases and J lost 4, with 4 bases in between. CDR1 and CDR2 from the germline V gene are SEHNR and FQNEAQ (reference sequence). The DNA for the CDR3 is TGTGCCAGCAGTCCGTACAATGAGCAGTTCTTC. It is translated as CASSPYNEQFF.

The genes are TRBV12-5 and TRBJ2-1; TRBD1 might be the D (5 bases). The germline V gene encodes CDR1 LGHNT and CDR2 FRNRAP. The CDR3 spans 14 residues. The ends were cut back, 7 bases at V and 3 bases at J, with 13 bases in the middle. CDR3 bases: TGTGCTAGTGCCGTACAGGAGCACTACAATGAGCAGTTCTTC. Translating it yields CASAVQEHYNEQFF.

CDR3 in amino acids: CASSPDRVTSYEQYF. As DNA, the CDR3 is TGTGCCAGCAGCCCCGACAGGGTCACATCCTACGAGCAGTACTTC. The V gene is TRBV7-2, the J gene TRBJ2-7; TRBD1 agrees at 7 bases. This CDR3 is 15 amino acids long. Germline CDR1 and CDR2: SGHTA and FQGNSA. The trim removed 5 bases at V and 1 base at J, leaving 8 bases unmatched. Full variable domain (missing parts from reference TRBV7-2 and TRBJ2-7): GAGVSQSPSNKVTEKGKDVELRCDPISGHTALYWYRQSLGQGLEFLIYFQGNSAPDKSGLPSDRFSAERTGGSVSTLTIQRTQQEDSAVYLCASSPDRVTSYEQYFGPGTRLTVT.

The CDR3 protein is CASSVSGLGYNEQFF. The CDR3 DNA is TGTGCCAGCAGCGTTTCGGGACTAGGCTACAATGAGCAGTTCTTC. The chain carries TRBV9 and TRBJ2-1, with TRBD2 matching 8 bases. The CDR3 totals 15 residues. V gave up 2 bases and J gave up 3 bases; unmatched junction bases: 4. Germline CDR1 SGDLS, CDR2 YYNGEE.

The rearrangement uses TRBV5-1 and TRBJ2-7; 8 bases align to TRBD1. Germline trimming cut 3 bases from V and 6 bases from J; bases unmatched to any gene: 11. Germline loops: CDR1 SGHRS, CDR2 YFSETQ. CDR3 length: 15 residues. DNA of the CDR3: TGCGCCAGCAGCTCGACAGGGGTCTCGTCTTTCGAGCAGTACTTC. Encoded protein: CASSSTGVSSFEQYF.

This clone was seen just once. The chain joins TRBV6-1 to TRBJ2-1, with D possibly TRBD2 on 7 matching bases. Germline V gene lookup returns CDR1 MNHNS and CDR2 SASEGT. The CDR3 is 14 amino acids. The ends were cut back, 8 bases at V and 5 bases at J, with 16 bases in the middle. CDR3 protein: CASLGGGRNNEQFF. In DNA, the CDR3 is TGTGCCAGCCTAGGGGGGGGGCGAAACAATGAGCAGTTCTTC.

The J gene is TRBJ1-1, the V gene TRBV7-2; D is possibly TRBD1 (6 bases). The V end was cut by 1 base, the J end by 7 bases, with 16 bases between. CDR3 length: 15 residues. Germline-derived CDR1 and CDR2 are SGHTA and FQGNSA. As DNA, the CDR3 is TGTGCCAGCAGCTTAGATCAGGGGTCCGTCCGTGAAGCTTTCTTT. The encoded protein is CASSLDQGSVREAFF. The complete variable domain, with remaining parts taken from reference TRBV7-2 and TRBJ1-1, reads GAGVSQSPSNKVTEKGKDVELRCDPISGHTALYWYRQSLGQGLEFLIYFQGNSAPDKSGLPSDRFSAERTGGSVSTLTIQRTQQEDSAVYLCASSLDQGSVREAFFGQGTRLTVV.

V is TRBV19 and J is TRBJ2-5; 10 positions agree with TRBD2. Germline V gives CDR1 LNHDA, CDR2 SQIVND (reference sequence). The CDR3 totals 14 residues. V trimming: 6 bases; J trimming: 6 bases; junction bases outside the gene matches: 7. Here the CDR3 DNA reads TGTGCCAGTAGCGAAAGCGGGGGGGCCCAGACCCAGTACTTC. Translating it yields CASSESGGAQTQYF.

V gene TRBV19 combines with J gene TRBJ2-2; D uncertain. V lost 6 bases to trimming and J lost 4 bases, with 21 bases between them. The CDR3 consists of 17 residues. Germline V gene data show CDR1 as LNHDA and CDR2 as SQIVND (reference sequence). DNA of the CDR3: TGTGCCAGTAGCCCGACTTGGAGCGCTTCGGGCACCGGGGAGCTGTTTTTT. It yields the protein CASSPTWSASGTGELFF.

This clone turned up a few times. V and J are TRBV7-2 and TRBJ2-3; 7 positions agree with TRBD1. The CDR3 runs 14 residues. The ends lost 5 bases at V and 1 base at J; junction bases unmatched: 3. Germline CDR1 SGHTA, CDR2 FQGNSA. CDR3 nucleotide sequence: TGTGCCAGCAGCACTACAGGGGGCACAGATACGCAGTATTTT. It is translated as CASSTTGGTDTQYF.

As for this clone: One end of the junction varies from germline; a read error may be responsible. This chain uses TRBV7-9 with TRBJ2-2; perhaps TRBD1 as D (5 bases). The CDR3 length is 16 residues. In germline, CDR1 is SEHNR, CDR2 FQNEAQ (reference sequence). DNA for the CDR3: TGTTCCAGTATAAGCAGGACAAAAGCGAACACCGGGGAGCTGTTTTTT. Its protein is CSSISRTKANTGELFF.

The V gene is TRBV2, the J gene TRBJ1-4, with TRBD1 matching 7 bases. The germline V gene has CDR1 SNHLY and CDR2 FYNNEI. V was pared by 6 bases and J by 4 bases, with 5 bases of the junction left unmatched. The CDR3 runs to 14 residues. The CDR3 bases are TGTGCCAGCAGGGGGACAGAGAATAATGAAAAACTGTTTTTT. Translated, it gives CASRGTENNEKLFF.